A single sample is the source of the 21 T cell receptor beta chains below, sequenced in a study of blood T cell repertoires in COVID-19. The method was immunoSEQ multiplex PCR; TCRdb's version includes in-frame clones alone and lacks a portion of them. The sample lists under 350,000 clones; 85% to 90% were seen once. Sequenced input: peripheral blood. The source of these receptors is a middle-aged man with acute or convalescent COVID-19.

This chain links TRBV12-3 or TRBV12-4 with TRBJ2-7, with TRBD1 matching over 7 bases. The CDR3 loop spans 13 amino acids. V lost 6 bases, J lost 5 bases, and 7 bases stayed unmatched. DNA of the CDR3: TGTGCCAGCAGCCCCACAGGGGTCAACGAGCAGTACTTC. Its translation is CASSPTGVNEQYF.

This chain links TRBV25-1 with TRBJ2-6; maybe TRBD1 (6 bases). The CDR3 totals 15 residues. V gave up 6 bases and J gave up 4 bases, with 13 bases separating them. Germline V gene data show CDR1 as MGHDK and CDR2 as SYGVNS. The CDR3 DNA is TGTGCCAGCAGCTCCGCAGGGGTCGGGGCCAACGTCCTGACTTTC. Its translation is CASSSAGVGANVLTF.

The chain carries TRBV7-2 and TRBJ1-2; no definite D call. V was shortened by 4 bases and J by 4 bases, with 13 bases between the two germline ends. The V gene's germline CDR1 is SGHTA and CDR2 FQGNSA. The CDR3 contains 14 residues. This CDR3 reads CASSSAGKAYGYTF. The CDR3 DNA sequence: TGTGCCAGCAGCTCCGCGGGGAAGGCCTATGGCTACACCTTC. The full variable domain, rest sourced from reference TRBV7-2 and TRBJ1-2, is GAGVSQSPSNKVTEKGKDVELRCDPISGHTALYWYRQSLGQGLEFLIYFQGNSAPDKSGLPSDRFSAERTGGSVSTLTIQRTQQEDSAVYLCASSSAGKAYGYTFGSGTRLTVV.

This rearrangement joins TRBV19 to TRBJ2-1; no definite D call. Germline CDR1 reads LNHDA; CDR2 reads SQIVND (reference sequence). The CDR3 covers 13 residues. The V end lost 3 bases, the J end lost 7 bases, and 10 bases lay between the germline ends. The CDR3 sequence: CASSMETQNEQFF. The CDR3 nucleotides read TGTGCCAGTAGTATGGAGACGCAGAATGAGCAGTTCTTC.

The CDR3 is CASSYGGGTEQYF. The CDR3 DNA sequence: TGTGCCAGCAGTTACGGCGGGGGGACCGAGCAGTACTTC. This chain connects TRBV6-2 or TRBV6-3 to TRBJ2-7, with 8 bases fitting TRBD2. The length of the CDR3 is 13 residues. In germline, CDR1 is MNHEY, CDR2 SVGEGT. V lost 2 bases and J lost 6; bases outside the gene matches: 3.

This clone was found once. The chain uses TRBV24-1 and TRBJ2-3, with no clear D. Germline assignment: CDR1 KGHDR and CDR2 SFDVKD. This CDR3 is 12 amino acids long. The germline V and J ends were trimmed by 4 bases and 4 bases, with 5 bases remaining between them. CDR3: CATSESPDTQYF. Here the CDR3 DNA reads TGTGCCACCAGTGAGAGTCCAGATACGCAGTATTTT.

The J gene is TRBJ2-7, the V gene TRBV5-4, with D possibly matching TRBD1 (6 bases). Germline assignment: CDR1 SGHNT and CDR2 YYREEE (reference sequence). Trimming shortened V by 4 bases and J by 5 bases, and 25 bases separated the two germline ends. The CDR3 has 17 amino acids. The CDR3 loop reads CASSLRPRGASVHEQYF. The CDR3 DNA sequence: TGTGCCAGCAGCCTTCGCCCCAGGGGCGCTTCAGTCCACGAGCAGTACTTC.

The rearrangement joins TRBV7-9 to TRBJ2-1; tentative D call: TRBD1 (6 bases). V dropped 7 bases and J dropped 7 bases, with 20 bases sitting between them. The CDR3 covers 15 residues. CDR1 and CDR2 from the germline V gene are SEHNR and FQNEAQ (reference sequence). CDR3 sequence reads: CASTSIGTPGNEQFF. The CDR3 nucleotides read TGTGCCAGCACCTCCATCGGGACACCAGGGAATGAGCAGTTCTTC.

The CDR3 sequence: CASSIDKSSYEQYF. The CDR3 DNA sequence: TGTGCCAGCAGCATCGACAAGAGCTCCTACGAGCAGTACTTC. This chain connects TRBV5-4 to TRBJ2-7; D remains ambiguous. The CDR3 has 14 amino acids. Germline CDR1 reads SGHNT; CDR2 reads YYREEE (reference sequence). V gave up 4 bases and J gave up 0 bases, with 11 bases separating them.

The chain links TRBV11-2 to TRBJ1-2; 7 bases line up with TRBD1. The CDR3 contains 11 residues. V shed 8 bases and J 7 bases; nucleotides not matched to a gene: 4. Per germline, CDR1 SGHAT and CDR2 FQNNGV. CDR3 sequence (DNA): TGTGCCAGCTCAGGGGGTGGTGGCTACACCTTC. Protein product: CASSGGGGYTF. Together with reference TRBV11-2 and TRBJ1-2, the CDR3 gives the full variable domain: EAGVAQSPRYKIIEKRQSVAFWCNPISGHATLYWYQQILGQGPKLLIQFQNNGVVDDSQLPKDRFSAERLKGVDSTLKIQPAKLEDSAVYLCASSGGGGYTFGSGTRLTVV.

The chain has TRBV6-5 and TRBJ1-1, with D unclear. The CDR3 is made up of 14 amino acids. Germline assignment: CDR1 MNHEY and CDR2 SVGAGI. V gave up 7 bases and J gave up 2 bases, with 14 bases separating them. The CDR3 is CASTSGPGNTEAFF. DNA of the CDR3: TGTGCCAGCACCTCAGGTCCAGGAAACACTGAAGCTTTCTTT.

The chain couples TRBV11-2 to TRBJ2-1; 8 bases agree with TRBD1. Trimming took 4 bases from V and 7 from J; bases not matched to a gene: 9. The CDR3 covers 15 residues. From germline, CDR1 is SGHAT and CDR2 FQNNGV. CDR3: CASSSTGTGTNEQFF. The CDR3 DNA is TGTGCCAGCAGCTCTACCGGGACAGGCACGAATGAGCAGTTCTTC.

V and J are TRBV6-5 and TRBJ1-3; D is perhaps TRBD1 (5 bases). Per the germline V gene, CDR1 is MNHEY and CDR2 is SVGAGI. V was clipped by 6 bases and J by 4 bases, with 16 bases between them. The CDR3 is 15 amino acids. CDR3 residues: CASSLTLGAGNTIYF. The CDR3 bases are TGTGCCAGCAGCCTTACCCTAGGGGCCGGAAACACCATATATTTT.

This clone was recorded only once. The rearrangement joins TRBV14 to TRBJ1-2; D call uncertain. This CDR3 has 14 residues. Trimming left V 4 bases short and J 4 bases short, with 13 bases between. Germline V gene data show CDR1 as SGHDN and CDR2 as FVKESK. CDR3 amino acids: CASSRIGRGYGYTF. CDR3 in DNA: TGTGCCAGCAGCCGCATCGGTCGGGGCTATGGCTACACCTTC. The variable domain in full, completed from reference TRBV14 and TRBJ1-2, reads EAGVTQFPSHSVIEKGQTVTLRCDPISGHDNLYWYRRVMGKEIKFLLHFVKESKQDESGMPNNRFLAERTGGTYSTLKVQPAELEDSGVYFCASSRIGRGYGYTFGSGTRLTVV.

V is TRBV7-2 and J is TRBJ2-7; a possible D gene is TRBD2 (6 bases). Trimming pared 1 base from V and 4 bases from J, leaving 14 bases between. In germline, CDR1 is SGHTA, CDR2 FQGNSA. CDR3 length: 15 residues. The CDR3 region has the DNA TGTGCCAGCAGCTTAGTAAGGCGGGGAGTTTACGAGCAGTACTTC. Its protein product is CASSLVRRGVYEQYF.

A remark on this clone: At one end the junction does not follow the germline gene, possibly because of a read error. The chain combines TRBV3-1 (or the pseudogene TRBV3-2) with TRBJ2-2; the D is unclear. The CDR3 loop spans 16 amino acids. CDR1 LGHDT and CDR2 YNNKEL come from the germline V gene (reference sequence). Here the CDR3 reads CTSSLLLSSVTGELFF. The CDR3 coding sequence is TGTACCAGCAGCCTCCTACTGAGTTCGGTAACCGGGGAGCTGTTTTTT.

This sequence joins TRBV11-2 and TRBJ2-1; 9 positions match TRBD2. The CDR3 is 15 amino acids. The V gene end was trimmed by 0 bases and the J gene end by 3 bases; junction bases not matched to a gene: 0. Germline V gene data show CDR1 as SGHAT and CDR2 as FQNNGV. The CDR3 spells CASSLERGGYNEQFF. CDR3 DNA sequence: TGTGCCAGCAGCTTAGAGCGGGGGGGCTACAATGAGCAGTTCTTC.

The V gene is TRBV3-1 (or the pseudogene TRBV3-2), the J gene TRBJ1-6; D is possibly TRBD1 (5 bases). V was trimmed by 8 bases and J by 7 bases, leaving 18 bases between them. The CDR3 length is 15 residues. The germline CDR1 and CDR2 sequences are LGHDT and YNNKEL (reference sequence). This chain's CDR3 is CASGPLGGGNSPLHF. For the CDR3, the DNA is TGTGCCAGCGGACCCCTGGGCGGGGGAAATTCACCCCTCCACTTT.

In its sample, this clone was seen once. This chain uses TRBV24-1 with TRBJ2-2; D perhaps matches TRBD1 (5 bases). The CDR3 runs to 14 residues. The ends were cut back, 6 bases at V and 4 bases at J, with 11 bases in the middle. Germline CDR1 reads KGHDR; CDR2 reads SFDVKD. This CDR3 reads CATSYTGPTGELFF. The CDR3 region has the DNA TGTGCCACCAGTTACACAGGACCCACCGGGGAGCTGTTTTTT.

The V and J genes are TRBV3-1 (or the pseudogene TRBV3-2) and TRBJ1-2; D is undetermined. V was trimmed by 1 base and J by 7 bases, leaving 10 bases between them. Germline assignment: CDR1 LGHDT and CDR2 YNNKEL (reference sequence). The CDR3 has 13 amino acids. CDR3 sequence (DNA): TGTGCCAGCAGCCAAGGAGGGAACCGTGGCTACACCTTC. This sequence encodes CASSQGGNRGYTF.

The chain couples TRBV30 to TRBJ2-1, with a weak D call TRBD2 (6 bases). Germline CDR1 and CDR2: GTSNPN and SVGIG (reference sequence). Trimming removed 2 bases from V and 7 bases from J, with 18 bases in between. CDR3 length equals 15 residues. DNA of the CDR3: TGTGCCTGGAGTAACGTTGCGGGGCTTCTTAATGAGCAGTTCTTC. Translated, it gives CAWSNVAGLLNEQFF. Using reference TRBV30 and TRBJ2-1 for the parts outside the CDR3, the full variable domain is SQTIHQWPATLVQPVGSPLSLECTVEGTSNPNLYWYRQAAGRGLQLLFYSVGIGQISSEVPQNLSASRPQDRQFILSSKKLLLSDSGFYLCAWSNVAGLLNEQFFGPGTRLTVL.